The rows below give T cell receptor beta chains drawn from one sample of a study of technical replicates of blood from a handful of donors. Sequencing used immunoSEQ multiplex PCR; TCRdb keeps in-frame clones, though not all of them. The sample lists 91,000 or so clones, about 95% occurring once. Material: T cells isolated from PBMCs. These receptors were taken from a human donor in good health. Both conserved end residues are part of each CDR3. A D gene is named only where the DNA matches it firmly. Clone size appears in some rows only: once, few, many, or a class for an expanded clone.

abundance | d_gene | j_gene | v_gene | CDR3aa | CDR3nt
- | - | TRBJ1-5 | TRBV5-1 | CASSLTGINQPQHF | TGCGCCAGCAGCTTGACAGGGATCAATCAGCCCCAGCATTTT
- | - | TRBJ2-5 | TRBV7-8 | CASSFGTVRRETQYF | TGTGCCAGCAGCTTCGGGACTGTACGTCGGGAGACCCAGTACTTC
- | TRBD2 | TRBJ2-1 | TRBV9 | CASSASRGGLAGINEQFF | TGTGCCAGCAGCGCCTCGAGGGGGGGACTAGCGGGGATCAATGAGCAGTTCTTC
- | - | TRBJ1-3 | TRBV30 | CAWSVGDSGNTIYF | TGTGCCTGGAGTGTTGGAGACTCTGGAAACACCATATATTTT
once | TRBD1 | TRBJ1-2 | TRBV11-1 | CASSFDRGRGYTF | TGTGCCAGCAGCTTTGACAGGGGCCGAGGCTACACCTTC
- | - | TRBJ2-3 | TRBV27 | CASSYLVTDTQYF | TGTGCCAGCAGCTACCTAGTCACAGATACGCAGTATTTT
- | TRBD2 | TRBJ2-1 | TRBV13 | CASSLGLGLAAPNEQFF | TGTGCCAGCAGCTTAGGCCTGGGACTAGCGGCCCCCAATGAGCAGTTCTTC
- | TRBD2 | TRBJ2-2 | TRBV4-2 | CASSQAGGNTGELFF | TGTGCCAGCAGCCAAGCGGGGGGGAACACCGGGGAGCTGTTTTTT
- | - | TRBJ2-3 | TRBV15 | CATSKAPSDTQYF | TGTGCCACCAGCAAAGCCCCTAGCGATACGCAGTATTTT
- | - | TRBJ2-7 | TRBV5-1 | CASSLGQITYEQYF | TGCGCCAGCAGCTTGGGTCAGATAACCTACGAGCAGTACTTC
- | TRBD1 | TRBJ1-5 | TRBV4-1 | CASGDTGVSQPQHF | TGCGCCAGCGGTGATACAGGGGTAAGTCAGCCCCAGCATTTT
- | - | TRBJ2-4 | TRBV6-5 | CASRTSRGDQYF | TGTGCCAGCAGGACTTCCAGGGGGGATCAGTACTTC
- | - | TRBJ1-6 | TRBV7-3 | CASSSYNYSPLHF | TGTGCCAGCAGCTCATACAATTATTCACCCCTCCACTTT
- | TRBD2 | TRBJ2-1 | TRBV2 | CASSLDGRNEQFF | TGTGCCAGCAGCCTGGACGGGAGGAATGAGCAGTTCTTC
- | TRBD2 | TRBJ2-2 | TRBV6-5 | CASTSGGQGGELFF | TGTGCCAGCACTAGCGGGGGGCAGGGCGGGGAGCTGTTTTTT